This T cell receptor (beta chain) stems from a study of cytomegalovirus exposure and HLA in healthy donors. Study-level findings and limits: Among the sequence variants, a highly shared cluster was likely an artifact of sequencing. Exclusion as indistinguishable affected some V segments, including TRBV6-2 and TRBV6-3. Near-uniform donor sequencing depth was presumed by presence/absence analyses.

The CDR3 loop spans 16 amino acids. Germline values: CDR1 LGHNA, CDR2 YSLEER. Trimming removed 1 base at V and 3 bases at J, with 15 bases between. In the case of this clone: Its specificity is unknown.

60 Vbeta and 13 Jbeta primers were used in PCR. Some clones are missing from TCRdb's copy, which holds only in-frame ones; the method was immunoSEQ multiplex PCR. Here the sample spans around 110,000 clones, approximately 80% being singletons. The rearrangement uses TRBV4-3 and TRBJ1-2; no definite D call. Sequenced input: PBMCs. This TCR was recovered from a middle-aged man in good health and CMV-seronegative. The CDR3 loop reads CASSQGSGDGYYGYTF. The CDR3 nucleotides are TGCGCCAGCAGCCAAGGGAGCGGGGATGGGTACTATGGCTACACCTTC.